This T cell receptor beta chain was found in a study of blood T cell repertoires in COVID-19 (dated by TCRdb to the early 2020s). Study-level background: Collaborator samples came from the United States, Italy and Spain and covered acute and convalescent phases of COVID-19. The prospective study material was composed of cDNA or gDNA derived from T cells, B-cell-depleted T cells, or PBMCs. Deeply sampled blood TCRbeta repertoires from subjects exposed to, actively infected with, or recovered from COVID-19 were included in the dataset. A freely available public database, intended as a resource for researchers studying the immune response to SARS-CoV-2, is where the repertoires were released. Samples came from the ongoing ImmuneRACE study (first 160 participants) plus 1,254 subjects from 6 global collaborators. Nearly every sample came with metadata listing a de-identified subject ID, COVID-19 status, age in years and sex. Where available, HLA class I and class II types were obtained from metadata supplied by the sample provider rather than from assay-based typing.

General findings and caveats noted by the study authors: The quantity of clinical and demographic metadata differed by source and by participant and was supplied without curation.

V is clipped by 7 bases and J by 6 bases, and the sequence between their germline boundaries is 19 bases long. Counted from cysteine to phenylalanine, this CDR3 has 14 amino acids. Only the CDR3 region is kept as DNA, spanning 42 bases read in frame from base 1. The germline V gene encodes CDR1 MNHEY and CDR2 SVGAGI. TCRbeta CDR3 regions were amplified from genomic DNA by means of the immunoSEQ Assay, a bias-controlled multiplex PCR. The authors' pipeline ran thus. Nucleated cell counts per sample were estimated from amplification of reference gene primers within the assay. Sequence reads were collapsed and filtered to measure the absolute abundance of every unique TCRbeta CDR3 rearrangement. For each sample, productive Simpson clonality was calculated by taking the square root of Simpson's diversity index across productive rearrangements. In TCRdb, the immuneACCESS table is reduced to in-frame sequences with V and J assigned. These tables do not hold every clone; where another copy was compared, an unresolved V gene accounts for under half, and the others remain unexplained. The DNA gave D and trimming, while V, J and clone size come from that table. The sample table lists tens of thousands of clones, more than 70% of them with a count of one. Together, the top ten hold 4.8% of the sample.

The collaborating institutions used their own protocols to collect whole blood in K2EDTA tubes. For TCRbeta analysis, collaborator samples were shipped as frozen whole blood, as isolated PBMCs, or as DNA extracted from either sample type. About this clone: Its antigen specificity is not known. Base qualities are not provided; no much larger clone lies one nucleotide away.

Recombination connected TRBV6-5 to TRBJ2-7; a tentative D call is TRBD2 (7 bases match). The sequence derives from a woman of 80 years or more with active COVID-19. Sequenced input: peripheral blood. The DNA sequence reads TGTGCCAGCACCGGACGGGGGGCGTCGGGCGAGCAGTACTTC. Protein translation: CASTGRGASGEQYF.